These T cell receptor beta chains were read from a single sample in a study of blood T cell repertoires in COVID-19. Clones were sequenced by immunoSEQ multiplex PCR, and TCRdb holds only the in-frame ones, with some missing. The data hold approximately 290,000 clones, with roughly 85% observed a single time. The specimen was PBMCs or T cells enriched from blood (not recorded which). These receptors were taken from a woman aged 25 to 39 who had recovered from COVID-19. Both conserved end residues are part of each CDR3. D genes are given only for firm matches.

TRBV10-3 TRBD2 CAISGGGGGTDTQYF
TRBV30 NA CAWGPLRGNQPQHF
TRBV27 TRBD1 CASSLSSRAGGTDTQYF
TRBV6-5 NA CASWKWDSSYGYTF
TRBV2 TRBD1 CASTRDRANSPLHF
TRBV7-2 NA CASAALGETQYF
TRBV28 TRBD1 CASRRQGGLTNYGYTF
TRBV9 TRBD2 CASSRGLAGRDNEQFF
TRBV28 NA CASSLPGGRETQYF
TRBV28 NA CASSLPSSGANVLTF
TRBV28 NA CASSTMVGANYGYTF
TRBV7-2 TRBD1 CASSQTGQPVRSPLHF
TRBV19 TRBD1 CASWTGGRQPQHF
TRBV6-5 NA CASSYSGHREKLFF
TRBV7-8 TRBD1 CASSLRLTGTNTEAFF
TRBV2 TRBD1 CASSIHTGVYTEAFF
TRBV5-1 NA CASSPLVGSGTSNTEAFF